These T cell receptor beta chains were read from a single sample in a study of blood T cell repertoires in COVID-19. Using immunoSEQ multiplex PCR, the repertoire was profiled, and TCRdb retains in-frame clones only, with some absent. The sample includes some 250,000 clones, over 85% of them seen just once. The sample comprised PBMCs or T cells enriched from blood (not recorded which). The source is a woman aged 25 to 39 with acute COVID-19. The CDR3 runs from the conserved cysteine through the conserved F or W. D genes are given only for firm matches. Only part of the rows carry a size: once, few, many, or a class if the clone is expanded.

TRBD2,NA,TRBV7-2,TRBJ2-7,CASSITSGLEYEQYF,TGTGCCAGCAGCATCACTAGCGGGTTAGAGTACGAGCAGTACTTC
TRBD1,once,TRBV18,TRBJ2-4,CASSPGTDRNIQYF,TGTGCCAGCTCACCTGGGACAGACCGAAACATTCAGTACTTC
NA,NA,TRBV5-1,TRBJ1-2,CASSLEAGLNYGYTF,TGCGCCAGCAGCTTGGAAGCAGGGCTCAACTATGGCTACACCTTC
NA,NA,TRBV7-2,TRBJ1-6,CASSLQVISSYNSPLHF,TGTGCCAGCAGCTTGCAGGTTATTAGCTCCTATAATTCACCCCTCCACTTT
TRBD1,once,TRBV10-3,TRBJ1-1,CAISESLTGEAFF,TGTGCCATCAGTGAGTCCCTGACAGGGGAGGCTTTCTTT
TRBD1,NA,TRBV30,TRBJ2-7,CAWSVVVPQTGISYEQYF,TGTGCCTGGAGTGTAGTGGTGCCCCAGACAGGGATCTCCTACGAGCAGTACTTC
NA,NA,TRBV7-9,TRBJ2-7,CASTSQITDSNYEQYF,TGTGCCAGCACCTCCCAAATCACGGATAGCAACTACGAGCAGTACTTC
NA,NA,TRBV5-1,TRBJ2-1,CASSLTGSYSYNEQFF,TGCGCCAGCAGCTTAACAGGGTCTTACTCCTACAATGAGCAGTTCTTC
TRBD1,NA,TRBV24-1,TRBJ1-1,CATSSRQGETEAFF,TGTGCCACCAGCAGTAGACAGGGGGAGACTGAAGCTTTCTTT
NA,NA,TRBV7-2,TRBJ1-2,CASSLNPRYGYTF,TGTGCCAGCAGCTTAAATCCCAGATATGGCTACACCTTC